The 7 T cell receptor beta chains reported below all come from one sample, sequenced in a study of regulatory T cells in long-lasting Graves disease. Regarding time point: newly diagnosed GD, antithyroid drugs for less than 3 months. PBMC-derived RNA was used for the TCR library. According to the study, TCR beta libraries were built with iRepertoire HTBI primers and CDR3-region Arm-PCR. MiXCR was run by TCRdb on the multiplex PCR reads, yielding one entry per CDR3 protein. The table has about 520,000 distinct CDR3 sequences, approximately 12% seen once. Separately, the same data were catalogued under a study of T cells in Graves' hyperthyroidism and ophthalmopathy.

The sequencing used peripheral blood mononuclear cells (PBMCs), collected at new diagnosis, from a patient treated with antithyroid drugs. The receptor set was obtained from a woman in her twenties or thirties with Graves disease.

In its sample, this clonotype was seen many times. The J gene is TRBJ1-6, the V gene TRBV4-1; TRBD1 aligns across 7 bases. The ends lost 0 bases at V and 8 bases at J; junction bases unmatched: 4. CDR3 length: 15 residues. CDR1 MGHRA and CDR2 YSYEKL come from the germline V gene. CDR3 protein: CASSQDRGEDSPLHF. CDR3 nucleotides: TGCGCCAGCAGCCAAGACAGGGGGGAAGATTCACCCCTCCACTTT.

Many counts were recorded for this clonotype. The V gene is TRBV18, the J gene TRBJ2-7; possible D gene TRBD2, 6 bases. The CDR3 has 14 residues. V was pared by 6 bases and J by 7 bases, with 19 bases between. CDR1 is KGHSH and CDR2 is LQKENI in the germline V gene. CDR3 protein: CASSPSGGESEQYF. DNA for the CDR3: TGTGCCAGCTCGCCTTCGGGCGGGGAATCGGAGCAGTACTTC.

This clonotype appeared many times. The rearrangement joins TRBV18 to TRBJ2-7, with D uncertain. There are 13 residues in the CDR3. V was pared by 3 bases and J by 5 bases, with 11 bases between. The germline V gene has CDR1 KGHSH and CDR2 LQKENI. Here the CDR3 DNA reads TGTGCCAGCTCACCCCCCGAGACCGACGAGCAGTACTTC. Residues: CASSPPETDEQYF.

This clonotype appeared many times. The chain links TRBV11-2 to TRBJ1-2; unclear D gene. Trimming removed 4 bases from V and 5 bases from J, with 8 bases in between. Germline V gene sequence: CDR1 SGHAT, CDR2 FQNNGV. This CDR3 region has 12 residues. The CDR3, as DNA: TGTGCCAGCAGCTCCAAACTATATGGCTACACCTTC. Protein product: CASSSKLYGYTF.

This clonotype was observed at least ten times. The chain combines TRBV7-9 with TRBJ2-5; TRBD1 aligns across 7 bases. The germline CDR1 and CDR2 sequences are SEHNR and FQNEAQ (reference sequence). The CDR3 consists of 15 residues. V trimming: 4 bases; J trimming: 4 bases; junction bases outside the gene matches: 9. The CDR3 sequence: CASSSGQSRGETQYF. The CDR3 DNA reads as TGTGCCAGCAGCTCGGGACAGTCCCGGGGAGAGACCCAGTACTTC.

Regarding this clonotype: A much bigger clone sits one base away, suggesting this may be a read error. The rearrangement links TRBV4-1 to TRBJ2-3; TRBD2 matches at 10 bases. The CDR3 length is 17 residues. CDR1 MGHRA and CDR2 YSYEKL come from the germline V gene. The CDR3 spells CASSQWGTSDRIDAQYF. The CDR3 coding sequence is TGCGCCAGCAGCCAGTGGGGGACTAGCGATAGAATAGATGCGCAGTATTTT.

The rearrangement links TRBV20-1 to TRBJ1-2; possibly TRBD1 for D (5 bases). Trimming took 0 bases from V and 9 from J, leaving 14 bases between them. Germline V gene lookup returns CDR1 DFQATT and CDR2 SNEGSKA (reference sequence). This CDR3 comprises 13 residues. CDR3 sequence: CSAREDGAVSYTF. CDR3 nucleotides: TGCAGTGCTAGAGAAGATGGGGCAGTTAGCTACACCTTC.